A single count supports the clone carrying this TCR beta chain. The sample originates from a study of blood T cell repertoires in COVID-19. Study at large: From the United States, Italy and Spain came samples of acute and convalescent COVID-19. From T cells, B-cell-depleted T cells, or PBMCs came the material, which was cDNA or gDNA.

As handled by the study authors: Reference gene primer amplification gave estimated nucleated cell counts. TCRdb's table, derived via immunoSEQ multiplex PCR, lists solely in-frame clones and lacks some. V and J calls and clone size are copied from that table; D and trimming were computed from the DNA. The table lists 350,000 to 450,000 clones, roughly nine tenths of them singletons. Participants came from fewer than 25 US areas, aged about 18 to 89 years. The sample was PBMCs or T cells enriched from blood (not recorded which). The sequence derives from a woman in her thirties who had recovered from COVID-19.

CDR3 in amino acids: CASSQVPGQGNYGYTF. The DNA of the CDR3 is TGCGCCAGCAGCCAAGTTCCGGGACAGGGAAACTATGGCTACACCTTC. V and J are TRBV4-1 and TRBJ1-2, with 9 positions matching TRBD1. V was pared by 1 base and J by 2 bases, with 5 bases of the junction left unmatched. The CDR3 runs to 16 residues. Germline loops: CDR1 MGHRA, CDR2 YSYEKL.